This T cell receptor (beta chain) was identified during a study of blood T cells in healthy people across ages (dated by TCRdb to between 2014 and 2016). Looking at the study overall: In model experiments, template switching captured roughly one uniquely barcoded TCR beta cDNA molecule for every two T cells. To avoid experimental bias, donors of different ages were randomly spread across the sequencing lanes. Using deep sequencing normalized with unique cDNA molecular identifiers, the study measured how TCR beta repertoire diversity changes with age. For two donors (one aged 18 to 29 and one aged 80 or older), the study analyzed two additional independent replicas of 1 million unique cDNA reads from the same blood draw. The donors were divided into four age groups: young (average roughly 15 years), middle-aged (roughly 40), aged (approximately 62) and long-lived (around 87).

What the research found in general, with its limitations: Observed TCR beta diversity per million T cells fell roughly linearly with age, and a significant reduction was already apparent by age around 44. Total diversity estimates from one million sequenced T cells were considered lower bounds and underestimates. Compared with the aged group, the long-lived group had more naive CD4+ T cells, fewer expanded clones and increased TCR diversity, suggesting age selection. The CMV infection status of donors was not known, potentially confounding age-related changes in expanded clonotypes. There was a strong correlation between observed TCR beta diversity and the percentage of naive T cells measured by flow cytometry. Since profiling was done on bulk unsorted PBMCs, naive and antigen-experienced compartments could not be conclusively compared.

In the germline V gene, CDR1 corresponds to ENHRY and CDR2 to SYGVKD. Its CDR3 holds 11 amino acids, cysteine through phenylalanine. The kept DNA is CDR3 alone, 33 bases in frame from the first base. The V and J ends are trimmed by 2 bases and 6 bases, leaving 4 bases between them. The approximately 41 donors, aged about 6 to 95 years, were systemically healthy Caucasian individuals from Russia. Around 9.8 milliliters of peripheral blood were collected from each donor into EDTA-treated Vacutainer tubes. Ficoll-Paque density-gradient centrifugation was used to isolate PBMCs, with at least 6 million per sample. Total RNA was extracted from PBMCs with Trizol reagent, with at least 5.5 micrograms obtained per sample. For every donor, flow cytometry on a PBMC aliquot measured the percentage of naive CD45RAhigh/CD27high T cells. Comments on this clonotype: Its recognized antigen is unknown. No base quality information exists; no much larger clone differs at one position.

The library was built by means of 5' RACE. The sequencing machine was an Illumina HiSeq 2500. A second roughly 7 to 12 cycle PCR used a sample-barcoded 5' primer and a J-beta primer mix. A unique molecular identifier was introduced onto each TCR beta cDNA molecule by a template-switch 5' adaptor carrying 12 random nucleotides. Each sample yielded at least 2.5 million CDR3-containing paired-end reads. First-strand cDNA synthesis was performed from all RNA using the Mint cDNA synthesis kit, with priming by a TRBC-specific oligonucleotide. Following uracil-DNA glycosylase treatment, a first 18-cycle PCR with universal primers M1SS and BC2_uni_R was performed on all cDNA. From the authors' description of their analysis: Normalization of each sample was performed by random selection of 1 million high-quality reads, each carrying a distinct molecular identifier. Reads sharing molecular identifiers were discarded rather than binned into consensus sequences. CDR3 identification, clonotype clustering and error correction used MiTCR with a Q25 quality threshold and the strictest error-elimination algorithm. A nonparametric unseen species model using Euler transformation provided a lower-bound estimate of total TCR beta diversity. TCRdb applied fastp at Q25 and MiXCR to the public reads, then kept only in-frame beta chains. When rows share a CDR3 protein, they turn into one entry using the most common DNA and genes. The V and J calls were determined by TCRdb, not by the authors. This sample is represented by about 1.5 million distinct CDR3 sequences; approximately 39% of them were singletons. The top ten hold about 3.8% of the sample.

The sequenced sample consisted of blood. This TCR came from a woman between 18 and 29 years old in good health. The receptor chain draws on TRBV10-3 and TRBJ1-1; the D gene assignment is ambiguous. The nucleotide sequence reads TGTGCCATCAGTGAGAGGGCTGAAGCTTTCTTT. Its translation is CAISERAEAFF.